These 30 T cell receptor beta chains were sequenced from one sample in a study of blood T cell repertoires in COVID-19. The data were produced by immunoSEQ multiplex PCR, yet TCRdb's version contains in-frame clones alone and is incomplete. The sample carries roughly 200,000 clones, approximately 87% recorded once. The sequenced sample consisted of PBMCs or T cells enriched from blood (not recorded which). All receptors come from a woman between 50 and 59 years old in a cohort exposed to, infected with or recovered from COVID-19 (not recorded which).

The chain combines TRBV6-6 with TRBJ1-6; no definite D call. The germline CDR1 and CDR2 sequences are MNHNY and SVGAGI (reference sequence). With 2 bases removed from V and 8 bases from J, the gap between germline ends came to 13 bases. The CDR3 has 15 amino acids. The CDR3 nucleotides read TGTGCCAGCAGTTACGTGACCCCCGGGGATTCACCCCTCCACTTT. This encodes CASSYVTPGDSPLHF.

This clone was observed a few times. The CDR3 is CASSQDLFRSPLHF. The CDR3 nucleotides are TGTGCCAGCAGCCAAGATCTGTTCCGTTCACCCCTCCACTTT. V and J are TRBV3-1 (or the pseudogene TRBV3-2) and TRBJ1-6; D is undetermined. The germline gives CDR1 LGHDT, CDR2 YNNKEL (reference sequence). The CDR3 runs to 14 residues. Trimming pared 0 bases from V and 9 bases from J, leaving 9 bases between.

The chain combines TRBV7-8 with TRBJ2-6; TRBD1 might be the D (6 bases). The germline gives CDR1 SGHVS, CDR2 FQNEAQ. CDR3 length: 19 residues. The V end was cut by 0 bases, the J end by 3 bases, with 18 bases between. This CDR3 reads CASSLAGWQGKYGANVLTF. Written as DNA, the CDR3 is TGTGCCAGCAGCTTAGCGGGGTGGCAGGGGAAGTATGGGGCCAACGTCCTGACTTTC. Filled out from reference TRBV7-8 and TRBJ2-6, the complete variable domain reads GAGVSQSPRYKVAKRGQDVALRCDPISGHVSLFWYQQALGQGPEFLTYFQNEAQLDKSGLPSDRFFAERPEGSVSTLKIQRTQQEDSAVYLCASSLAGWQGKYGANVLTFGAGSRLTVL.

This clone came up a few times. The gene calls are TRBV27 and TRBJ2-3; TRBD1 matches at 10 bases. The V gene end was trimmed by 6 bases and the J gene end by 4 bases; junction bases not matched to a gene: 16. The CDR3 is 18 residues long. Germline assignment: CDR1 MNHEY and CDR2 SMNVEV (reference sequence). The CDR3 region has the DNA TGTGCCAGCAGCAGCCTCTTTTGGGGACAGGGGTACCCAGATACGCAGTATTTT. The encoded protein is CASSSLFWGQGYPDTQYF.

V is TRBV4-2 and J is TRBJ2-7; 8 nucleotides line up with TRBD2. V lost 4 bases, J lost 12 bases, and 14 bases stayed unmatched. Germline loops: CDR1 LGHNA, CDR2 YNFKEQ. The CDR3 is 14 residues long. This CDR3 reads CASSPRGGGSDRYF. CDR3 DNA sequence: TGTGCCAGCAGCCCCCGGGGGGGAGGTTCCGATCGGTACTTC.

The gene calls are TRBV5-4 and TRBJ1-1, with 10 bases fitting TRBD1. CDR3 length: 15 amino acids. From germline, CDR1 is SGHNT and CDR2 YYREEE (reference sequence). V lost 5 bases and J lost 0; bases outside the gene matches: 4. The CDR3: CASRRDRGMNTEAFF. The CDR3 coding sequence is TGTGCCAGCAGACGGGACAGGGGTATGAACACTGAAGCTTTCTTT. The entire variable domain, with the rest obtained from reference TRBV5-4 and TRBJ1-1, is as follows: ETGVTQSPTHLIKTRGQQVTLRCSSQSGHNTVSWYQQALGQGPQFIFQYYREEENGRGNFPPRFSGLQFPNYSSELNVNALELDDSALYLCASRRDRGMNTEAFFGQGTRLTVV.

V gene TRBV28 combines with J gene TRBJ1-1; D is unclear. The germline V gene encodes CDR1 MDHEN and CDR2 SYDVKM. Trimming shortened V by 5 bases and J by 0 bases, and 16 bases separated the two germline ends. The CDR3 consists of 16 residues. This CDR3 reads CASSPTDSRMNTEAFF. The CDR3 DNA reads TGTGCCAGCAGTCCCACAGATAGTAGGATGAACACTGAAGCTTTCTTT.

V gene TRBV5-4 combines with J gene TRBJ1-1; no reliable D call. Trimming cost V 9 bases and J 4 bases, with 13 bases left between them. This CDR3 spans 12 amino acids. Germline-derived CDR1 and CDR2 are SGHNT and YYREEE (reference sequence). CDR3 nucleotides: TGTGCCATGGGAGCCCAAGGCACTGAAGCTTTCTTT. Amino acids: CAMGAQGTEAFF.

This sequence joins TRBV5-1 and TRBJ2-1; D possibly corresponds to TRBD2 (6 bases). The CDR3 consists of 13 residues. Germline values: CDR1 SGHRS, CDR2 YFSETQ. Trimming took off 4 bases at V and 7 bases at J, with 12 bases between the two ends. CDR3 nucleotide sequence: TGCGCCAGCAGCCGTTCCGGGACTAATGAGCAGTTCTTC. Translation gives CASSRSGTNEQFF.

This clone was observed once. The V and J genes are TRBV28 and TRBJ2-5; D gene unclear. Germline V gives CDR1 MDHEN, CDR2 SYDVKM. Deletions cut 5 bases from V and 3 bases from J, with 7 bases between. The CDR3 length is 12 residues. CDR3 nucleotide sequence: TGTGCCAGCAGTCGAACGGAAGAGACCCAGTACTTC. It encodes CASSRTEETQYF.

CDR3 nucleotide sequence: TGTGCCAGCACCCCGATCGGGGGGAACACTGAAGCTTTCTTT. It encodes CASTPIGGNTEAFF. The chain joins TRBV2 to TRBJ1-1; tentatively, D is TRBD1 (5 bases). The germline V gene encodes CDR1 SNHLY and CDR2 FYNNEI. The germline V and J ends were trimmed by 7 bases and 1 base, with 13 bases remaining between them. The length of the CDR3 is 14 residues.

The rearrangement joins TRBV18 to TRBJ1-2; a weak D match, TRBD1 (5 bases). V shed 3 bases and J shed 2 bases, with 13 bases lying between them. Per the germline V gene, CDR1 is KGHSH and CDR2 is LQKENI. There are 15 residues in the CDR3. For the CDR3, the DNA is TGTGCCAGCTCACCGGGGGGGTCAGTCAACTATGGCTACACCTTC. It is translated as CASSPGGSVNYGYTF.

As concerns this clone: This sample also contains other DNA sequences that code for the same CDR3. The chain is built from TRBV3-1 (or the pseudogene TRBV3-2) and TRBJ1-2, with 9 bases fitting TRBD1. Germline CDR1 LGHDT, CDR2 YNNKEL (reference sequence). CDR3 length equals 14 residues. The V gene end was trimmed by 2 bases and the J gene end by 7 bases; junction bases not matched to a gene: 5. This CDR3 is CASSQLQGASGYTF. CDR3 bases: TGTGCCAGCAGCCAACTACAGGGGGCCTCTGGCTACACCTTC.

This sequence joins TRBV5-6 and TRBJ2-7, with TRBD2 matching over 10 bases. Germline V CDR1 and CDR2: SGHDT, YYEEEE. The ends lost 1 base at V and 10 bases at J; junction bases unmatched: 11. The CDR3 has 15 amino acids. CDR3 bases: TGTGCCAGCAGCTTGAGCGGGGGGGCCTTCTGGGGACAGTACTTC. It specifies CASSLSGGAFWGQYF.

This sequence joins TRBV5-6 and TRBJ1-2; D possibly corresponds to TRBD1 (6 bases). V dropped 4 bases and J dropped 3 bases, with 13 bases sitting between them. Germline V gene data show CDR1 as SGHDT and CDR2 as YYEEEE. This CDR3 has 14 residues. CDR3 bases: TGTGCCAGCAGCGTGACAGGTTTGGACTATGGCTACACCTTC. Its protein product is CASSVTGLDYGYTF.

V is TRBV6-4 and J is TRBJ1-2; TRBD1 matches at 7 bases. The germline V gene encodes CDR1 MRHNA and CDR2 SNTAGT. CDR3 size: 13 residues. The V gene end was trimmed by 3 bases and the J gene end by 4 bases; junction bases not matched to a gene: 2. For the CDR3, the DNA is TGTGCCAGCAGTGAGGGACAGCGCTATGGCTACACCTTC. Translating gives CASSEGQRYGYTF.

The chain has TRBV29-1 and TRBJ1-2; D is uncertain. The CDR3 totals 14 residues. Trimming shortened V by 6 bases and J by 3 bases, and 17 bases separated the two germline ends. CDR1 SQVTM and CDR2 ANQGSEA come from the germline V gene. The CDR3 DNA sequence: TGCAGCGTGTTTAGTCAGGCGGGTTACTATGGCTACACCTTC. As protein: CSVFSQAGYYGYTF.

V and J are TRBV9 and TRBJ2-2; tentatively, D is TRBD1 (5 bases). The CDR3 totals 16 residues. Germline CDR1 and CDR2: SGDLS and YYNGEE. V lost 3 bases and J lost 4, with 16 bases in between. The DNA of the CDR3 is TGTGCCAGCAGCGGACCAGGGTGGGCCATCACCGGGGAGCTGTTTTTT. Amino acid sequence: CASSGPGWAITGELFF.

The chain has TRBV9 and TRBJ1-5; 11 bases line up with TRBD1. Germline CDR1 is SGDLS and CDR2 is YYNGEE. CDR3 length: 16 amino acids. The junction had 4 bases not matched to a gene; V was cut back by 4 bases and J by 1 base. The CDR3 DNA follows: TGTGCCAGCAGCCCAGGACAGGGGGCGAGCAATCAGCCCCAGCATTTT. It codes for CASSPGQGASNQPQHF.

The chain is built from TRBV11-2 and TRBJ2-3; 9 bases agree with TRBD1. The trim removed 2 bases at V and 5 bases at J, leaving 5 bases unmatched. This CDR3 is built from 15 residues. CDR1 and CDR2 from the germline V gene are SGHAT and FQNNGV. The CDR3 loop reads CASSLTGGIGDTQYF. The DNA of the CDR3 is TGTGCCAGCAGCTTAACAGGGGGCATTGGAGATACGCAGTATTTT. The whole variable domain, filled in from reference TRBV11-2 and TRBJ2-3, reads EAGVAQSPRYKIIEKRQSVAFWCNPISGHATLYWYQQILGQGPKLLIQFQNNGVVDDSQLPKDRFSAERLKGVDSTLKIQPAKLEDSAVYLCASSLTGGIGDTQYFGPGTRLTVL.

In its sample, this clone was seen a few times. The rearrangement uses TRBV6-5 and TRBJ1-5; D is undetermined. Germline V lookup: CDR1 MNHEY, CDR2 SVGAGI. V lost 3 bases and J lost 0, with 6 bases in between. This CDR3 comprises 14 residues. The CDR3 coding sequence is TGTGCCAGCAGTTATTCCGTTAGCAATCAGCCCCAGCATTTT. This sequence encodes CASSYSVSNQPQHF.

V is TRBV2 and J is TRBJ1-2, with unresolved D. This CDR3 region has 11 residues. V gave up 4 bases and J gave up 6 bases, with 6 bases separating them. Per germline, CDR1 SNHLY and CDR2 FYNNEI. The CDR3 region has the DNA TGTGCCAGCAGTGTACAAGATGGCTACACCTTC. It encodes CASSVQDGYTF.

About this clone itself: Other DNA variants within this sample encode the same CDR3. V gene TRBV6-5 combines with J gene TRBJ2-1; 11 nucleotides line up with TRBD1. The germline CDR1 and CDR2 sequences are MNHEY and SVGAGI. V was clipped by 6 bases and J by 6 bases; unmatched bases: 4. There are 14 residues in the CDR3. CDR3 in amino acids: CASRSGTGGNEQFF. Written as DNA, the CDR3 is TGTGCCAGCAGATCCGGGACAGGGGGCAATGAGCAGTTCTTC.

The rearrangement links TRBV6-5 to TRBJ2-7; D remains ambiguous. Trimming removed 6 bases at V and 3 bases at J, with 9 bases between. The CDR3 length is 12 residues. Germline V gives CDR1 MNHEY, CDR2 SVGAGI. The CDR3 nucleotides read TGTGCCAGCAGCGCAGGTGACTACGAGCAGTACTTC. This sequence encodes CASSAGDYEQYF.

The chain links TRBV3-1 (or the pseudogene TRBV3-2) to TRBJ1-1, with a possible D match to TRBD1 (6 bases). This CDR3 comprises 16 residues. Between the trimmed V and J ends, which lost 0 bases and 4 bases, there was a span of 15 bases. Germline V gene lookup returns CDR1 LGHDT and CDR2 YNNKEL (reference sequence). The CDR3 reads CASSQDLGAISTEAFF. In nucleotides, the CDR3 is TGTGCCAGCAGCCAAGATCTGGGGGCCATTAGCACTGAAGCTTTCTTT.

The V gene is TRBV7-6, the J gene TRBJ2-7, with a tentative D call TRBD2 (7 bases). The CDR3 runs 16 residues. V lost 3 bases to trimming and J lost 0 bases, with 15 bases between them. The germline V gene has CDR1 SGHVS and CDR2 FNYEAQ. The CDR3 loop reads CASSFGQGGGSYEQYF. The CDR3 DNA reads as TGTGCCAGCAGCTTTGGGCAGGGAGGGGGCTCCTACGAGCAGTACTTC. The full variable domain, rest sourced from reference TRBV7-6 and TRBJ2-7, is GAGVSQSPRYKVTKRGQDVALRCDPISGHVSLYWYRQALGQGPEFLTYFNYEAQQDKSGLPNDRFSAERPEGSISTLTIQRTEQRDSAMYRCASSFGQGGGSYEQYFGPGTRLTVT.

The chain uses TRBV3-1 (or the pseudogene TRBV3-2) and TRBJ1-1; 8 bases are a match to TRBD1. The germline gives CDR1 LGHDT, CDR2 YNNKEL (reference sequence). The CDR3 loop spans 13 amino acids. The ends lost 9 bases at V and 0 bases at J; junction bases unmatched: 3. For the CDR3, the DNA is TGTGCCAGTACGGGACAGGTGAACACTGAAGCTTTCTTT. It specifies CASTGQVNTEAFF.

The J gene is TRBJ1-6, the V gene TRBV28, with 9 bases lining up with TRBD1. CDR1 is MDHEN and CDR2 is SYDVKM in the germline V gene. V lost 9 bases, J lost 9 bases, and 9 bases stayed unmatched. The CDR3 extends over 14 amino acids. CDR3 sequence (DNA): TGTGCCAGTACAGAACAGGGGGCAAGTTCACCCCTCCACTTT. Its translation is CASTEQGASSPLHF.

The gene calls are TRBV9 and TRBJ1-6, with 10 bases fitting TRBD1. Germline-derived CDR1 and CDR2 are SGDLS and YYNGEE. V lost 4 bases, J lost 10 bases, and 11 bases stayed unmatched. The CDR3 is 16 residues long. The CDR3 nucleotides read TGTGCCAGCAGCTCCCTGACAGGGGGCCCGGTCTCACCCCTCCACTTT. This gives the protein CASSSLTGGPVSPLHF.

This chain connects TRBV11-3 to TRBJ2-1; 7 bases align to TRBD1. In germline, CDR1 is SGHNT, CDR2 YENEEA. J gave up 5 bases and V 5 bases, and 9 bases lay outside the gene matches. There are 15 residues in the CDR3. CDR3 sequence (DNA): TGTGCCAGCAGCCAACAGGGGCCGTACCACAATGAGCAGTTCTTC. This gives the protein CASSQQGPYHNEQFF.